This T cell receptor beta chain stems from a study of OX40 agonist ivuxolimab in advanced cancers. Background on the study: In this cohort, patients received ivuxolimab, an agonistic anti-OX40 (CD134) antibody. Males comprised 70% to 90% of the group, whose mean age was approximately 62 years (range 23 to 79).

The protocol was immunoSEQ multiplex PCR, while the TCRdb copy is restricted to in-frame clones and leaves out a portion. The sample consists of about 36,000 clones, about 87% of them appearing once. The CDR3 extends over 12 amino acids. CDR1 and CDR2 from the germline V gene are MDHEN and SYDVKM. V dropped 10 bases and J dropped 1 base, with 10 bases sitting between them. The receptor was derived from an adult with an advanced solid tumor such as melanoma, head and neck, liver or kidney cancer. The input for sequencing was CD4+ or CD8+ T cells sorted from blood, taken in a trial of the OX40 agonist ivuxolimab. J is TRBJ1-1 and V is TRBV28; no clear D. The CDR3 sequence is CATSYRNTEAFF. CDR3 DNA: TGTGCCACCTCCTATAGGAACACTGAAGCTTTCTTT.